The following is a T cell receptor beta chain sequence with its context. What it recognizes is unknown. The same CDR3 also results from other DNA sequences found in this sample. Each subset's genomic DNA was split evenly across several immunoSEQ plates. Profiling relied on immunoSEQ multiplex PCR, and the TCRdb table lists in-frame clones only, not all of them. The sample holds about 2 million clones, over 85% seen once. This sample was included in a study of shared clonotypes between healthy human individuals. For the study at large: CD4 naive and memory got three plates each, CD8 naive two, CD8 memory one. General study findings and limits: The sole specimen, blood, was sampled, and tissue repertoires likely differ. Non-shared clonotypes were found to have lower generation probabilities than the clonotypes that were shared by all four of the sorted-subset donors.

It was CD45RO-negative cells, positively selected for CCR7, that made up naive CD8 cells, with terminally differentiated effector memory CD45RA+ cells excluded. The clonotype originates from a man between 18 and 35 years old in good health. What was sequenced was naive CD8+ T cells sorted from blood.

The CDR3 spells CASSQGTGYEQYF. Written as DNA, the CDR3 is TGCGCCAGCAGCCAGGGGACAGGGTACGAGCAGTACTTC. The chain joins TRBV4-1 to TRBJ2-7, with 9 positions matching TRBD1. The V and J ends lost 3 bases and 4 bases, in that order; junction bases with no gene match: 1. The germline V gene has CDR1 MGHRA and CDR2 YSYEKL. CDR3 length: 13 amino acids.